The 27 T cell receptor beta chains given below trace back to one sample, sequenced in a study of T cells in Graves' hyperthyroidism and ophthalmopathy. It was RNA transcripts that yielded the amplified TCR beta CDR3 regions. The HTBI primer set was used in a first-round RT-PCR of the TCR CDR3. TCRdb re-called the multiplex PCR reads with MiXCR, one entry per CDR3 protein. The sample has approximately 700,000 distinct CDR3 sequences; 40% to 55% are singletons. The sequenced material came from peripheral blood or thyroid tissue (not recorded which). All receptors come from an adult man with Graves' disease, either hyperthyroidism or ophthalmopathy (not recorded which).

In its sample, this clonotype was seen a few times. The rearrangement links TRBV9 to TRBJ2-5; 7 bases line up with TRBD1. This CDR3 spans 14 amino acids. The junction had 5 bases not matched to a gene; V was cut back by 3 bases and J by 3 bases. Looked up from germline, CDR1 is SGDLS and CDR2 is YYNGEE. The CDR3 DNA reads TGTGCCAGCAGCGAAACCGGGACAGAAGAGACCCAGTACTTC. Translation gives CASSETGTEETQYF. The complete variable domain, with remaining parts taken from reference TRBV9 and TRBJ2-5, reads DSGVTQTPKHLITATGQRVTLRCSPRSGDLSVYWYQQSLDQGLQFLIQYYNGEERAKGNILERFSAQQFPDLHSELNLSSLELGDSALYFCASSETGTEETQYFGPGTRLLVL.

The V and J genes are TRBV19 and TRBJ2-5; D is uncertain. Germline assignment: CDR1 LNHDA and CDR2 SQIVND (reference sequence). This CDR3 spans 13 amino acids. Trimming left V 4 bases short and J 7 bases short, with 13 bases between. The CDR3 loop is CASSTRPSGTQYF. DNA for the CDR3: TGTGCCAGTAGTACCCGACCAAGTGGGACCCAGTACTTC.

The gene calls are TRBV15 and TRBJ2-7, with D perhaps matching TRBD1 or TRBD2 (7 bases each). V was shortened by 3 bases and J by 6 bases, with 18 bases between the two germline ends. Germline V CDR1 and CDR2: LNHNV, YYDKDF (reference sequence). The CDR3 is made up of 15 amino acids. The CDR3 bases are TGTGCCACCAGCAGCTCGACAGGGACTACCTCCGAGCAGTACTTC. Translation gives CATSSSTGTTSEQYF. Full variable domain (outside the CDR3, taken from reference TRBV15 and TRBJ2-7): DAMVIQNPRYQVTQFGKPVTLSCSQTLNHNVMYWYQQKSSQAPKLLFHYYDKDFNNEADTPDNFQSRRPNTSFCFLDIRSPGLGDTAMYLCATSSSTGTTSEQYFGPGTRLTVT.

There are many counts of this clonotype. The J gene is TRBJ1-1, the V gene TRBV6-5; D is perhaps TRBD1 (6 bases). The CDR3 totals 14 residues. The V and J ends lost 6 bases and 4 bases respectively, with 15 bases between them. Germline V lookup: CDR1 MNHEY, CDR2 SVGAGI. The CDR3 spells CASSHDRRGTEAFF. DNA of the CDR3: TGTGCCAGCAGCCATGACAGGCGGGGCACTGAAGCTTTCTTT.

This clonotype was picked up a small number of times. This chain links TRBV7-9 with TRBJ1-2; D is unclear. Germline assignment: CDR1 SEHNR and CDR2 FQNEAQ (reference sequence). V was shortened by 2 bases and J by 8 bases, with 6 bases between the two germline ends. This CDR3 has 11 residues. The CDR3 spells CASSLLPGYTF. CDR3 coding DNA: TGTGCCAGCAGCTTACTCCCCGGCTACACCTTC.

The CDR3: CASSQPGTGVGELFF. In DNA form, the CDR3 reads TGCGCCAGCAGCCAACCCGGGACAGGGGTCGGGGAGCTGTTTTTT. V is TRBV4-1 and J is TRBJ2-2; 10 nucleotides match TRBD1. CDR3 size: 15 residues. The germline CDR1 and CDR2 sequences are MGHRA and YSYEKL. The V and J ends lost 2 bases and 7 bases, in that order; junction bases with no gene match: 4.

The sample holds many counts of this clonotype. The CDR3 loop reads CASSEEVRAASNTEAFF. The CDR3, as DNA: TGTGCCAGCAGTGAAGAGGTCAGGGCGGCGAGCAACACTGAAGCTTTCTTT. V gene TRBV2 combines with J gene TRBJ1-1; weak D call: TRBD1 (5 bases). This CDR3 region has 17 residues. Germline CDR1 SNHLY, CDR2 FYNNEI. Trimming took off 1 base at V and 2 bases at J, with 17 bases between the two ends.

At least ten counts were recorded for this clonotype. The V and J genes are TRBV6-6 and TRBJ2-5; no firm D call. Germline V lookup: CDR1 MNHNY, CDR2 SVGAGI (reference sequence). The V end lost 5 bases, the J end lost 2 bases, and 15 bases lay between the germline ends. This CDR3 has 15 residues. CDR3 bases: TGTGCCAGCAGTGATGTCCCAACTTTGCAAGAGACCCAGTACTTC. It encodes CASSDVPTLQETQYF.

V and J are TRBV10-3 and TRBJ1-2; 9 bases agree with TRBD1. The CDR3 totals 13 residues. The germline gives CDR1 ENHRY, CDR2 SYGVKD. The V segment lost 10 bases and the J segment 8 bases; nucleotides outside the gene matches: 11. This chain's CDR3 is CANSGQGHYGYTF. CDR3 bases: TGTGCCAACTCGGGACAGGGTCATTACGGCTACACCTTC.

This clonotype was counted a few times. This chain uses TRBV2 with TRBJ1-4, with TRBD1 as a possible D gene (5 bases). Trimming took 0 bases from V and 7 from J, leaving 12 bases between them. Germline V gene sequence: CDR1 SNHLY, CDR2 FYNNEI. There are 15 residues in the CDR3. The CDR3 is CASSEAVQGSEKLFF. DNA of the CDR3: TGTGCCAGCAGTGAAGCAGTGCAGGGTAGTGAAAAACTGTTTTTT.

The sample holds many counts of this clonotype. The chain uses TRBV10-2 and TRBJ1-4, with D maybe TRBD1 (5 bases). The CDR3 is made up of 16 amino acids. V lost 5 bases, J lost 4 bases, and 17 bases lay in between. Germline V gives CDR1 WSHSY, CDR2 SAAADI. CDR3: CASSPSGRGGNEKLFF. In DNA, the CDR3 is TGCGCCAGCAGTCCCTCAGGGAGGGGCGGTAATGAAAAACTGTTTTTT.

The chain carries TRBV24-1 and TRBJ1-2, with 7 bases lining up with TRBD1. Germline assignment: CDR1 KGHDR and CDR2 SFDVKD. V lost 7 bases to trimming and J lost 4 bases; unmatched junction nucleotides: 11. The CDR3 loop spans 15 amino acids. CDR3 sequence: CATSVAWAGGYGYTF. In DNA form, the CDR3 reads TGTGCCACCAGCGTTGCATGGGCAGGGGGCTATGGCTACACCTTC.

The CDR3 region is CASSPLLTGSSNYGYTF. The CDR3 nucleotides are TGTGCCAGCAGTCCCTTGCTCACAGGGAGTAGTAACTATGGCTACACCTTC. The chain recombines TRBV6-5 with TRBJ1-2, with D possibly TRBD1 on 6 matching bases. In germline, CDR1 is MNHEY, CDR2 SVGAGI. The length of the CDR3 is 17 residues. Trimming shortened V by 5 bases and J by 1 base, and 20 bases separated the two germline ends.

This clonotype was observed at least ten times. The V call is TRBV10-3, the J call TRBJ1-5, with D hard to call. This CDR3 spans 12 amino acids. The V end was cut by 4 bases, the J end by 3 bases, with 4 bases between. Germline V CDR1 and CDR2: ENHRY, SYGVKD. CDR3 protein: CAISGVNQPQHF. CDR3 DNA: TGTGCCATCAGTGGGGTCAATCAGCCCCAGCATTTT.

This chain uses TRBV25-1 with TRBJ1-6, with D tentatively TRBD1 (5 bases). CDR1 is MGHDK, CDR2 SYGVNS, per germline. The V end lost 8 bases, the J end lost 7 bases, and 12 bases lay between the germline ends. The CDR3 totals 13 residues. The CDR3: CASDTGTNSPLHF. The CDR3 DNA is TGTGCCAGCGACACAGGCACAAATTCACCCCTCCACTTT. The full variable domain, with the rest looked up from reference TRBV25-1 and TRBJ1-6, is EADIYQTPRYLVIGTGKKITLECSQTMGHDKMYWYQQDPGMELHLIHYSYGVNSTEKGDLSSESTVSRIRTEHFPLTLESARPSHTSQYLCASDTGTNSPLHFGNGTRLTVT.

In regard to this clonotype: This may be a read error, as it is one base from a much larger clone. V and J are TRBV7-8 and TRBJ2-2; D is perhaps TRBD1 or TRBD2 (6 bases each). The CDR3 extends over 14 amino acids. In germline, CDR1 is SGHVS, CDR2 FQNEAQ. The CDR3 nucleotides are TGTGCCAGCAGCCTTAACAGGGTTGGCGGGGAGCTGCTTTTT. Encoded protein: CASSLNRVGGELLF.

CDR3 region: CASSEENRDRTYEQYF. CDR3 DNA sequence: TGTGCCAGTAGCGAGGAAAACAGGGACAGGACCTACGAGCAGTACTTC. V usage is TRBV19 and J usage is TRBJ2-7, with 8 bases lining up with TRBD1. CDR3 length: 16 residues. Germline trimming cut 6 bases from V and 2 bases from J; bases unmatched to any gene: 12. The V gene's germline CDR1 is LNHDA and CDR2 SQIVND (reference sequence).

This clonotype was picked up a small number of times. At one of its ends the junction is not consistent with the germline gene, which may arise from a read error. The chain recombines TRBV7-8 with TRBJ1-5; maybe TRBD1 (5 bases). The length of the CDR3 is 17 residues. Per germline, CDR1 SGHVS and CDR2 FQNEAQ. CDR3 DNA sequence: TGCGCCAGCAGCCAAGATCGGGGGGGAGGTGTCAATCAGCCCCAGCATTTT. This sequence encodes CASSQDRGGGVNQPQHF.

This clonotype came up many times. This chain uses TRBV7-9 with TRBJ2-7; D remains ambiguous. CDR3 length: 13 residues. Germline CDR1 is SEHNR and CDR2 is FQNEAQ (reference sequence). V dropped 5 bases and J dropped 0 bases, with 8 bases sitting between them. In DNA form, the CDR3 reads TGTGCCAGCAGCACCTCAGACTCCTACGAGCAGTACTTC. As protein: CASSTSDSYEQYF.

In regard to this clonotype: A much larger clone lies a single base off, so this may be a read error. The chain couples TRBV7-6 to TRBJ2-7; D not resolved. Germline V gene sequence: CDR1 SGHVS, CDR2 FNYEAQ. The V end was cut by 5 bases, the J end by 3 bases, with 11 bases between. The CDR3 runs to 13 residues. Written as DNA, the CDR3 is TGTGCCAGCAGCCAATCCCCCAGCTACGAGCAGTACTTC. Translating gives CASSQSPSYEQYF.

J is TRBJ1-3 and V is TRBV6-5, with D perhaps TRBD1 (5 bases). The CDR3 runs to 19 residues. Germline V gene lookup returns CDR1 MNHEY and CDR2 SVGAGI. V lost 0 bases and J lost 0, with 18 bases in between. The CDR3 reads CASSYSSNIGASSGNTIYF. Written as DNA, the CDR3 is TGTGCCAGCAGTTACTCGAGTAATATAGGGGCGAGCTCTGGAAACACCATATATTTT.

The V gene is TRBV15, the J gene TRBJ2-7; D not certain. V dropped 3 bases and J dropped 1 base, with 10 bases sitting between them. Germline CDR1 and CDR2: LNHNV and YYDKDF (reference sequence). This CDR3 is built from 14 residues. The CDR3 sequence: CATSSEYGSYEQYF. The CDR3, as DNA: TGTGCCACCAGCAGTGAGTACGGGTCCTACGAGCAGTACTTC.

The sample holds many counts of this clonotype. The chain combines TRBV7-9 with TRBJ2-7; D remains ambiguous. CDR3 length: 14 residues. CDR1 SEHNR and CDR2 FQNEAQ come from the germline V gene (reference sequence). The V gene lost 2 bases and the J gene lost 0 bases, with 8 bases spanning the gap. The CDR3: CASSLSAASYEQYF. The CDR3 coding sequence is TGTGCCAGCAGCTTATCAGCTGCCTCCTACGAGCAGTACTTC.

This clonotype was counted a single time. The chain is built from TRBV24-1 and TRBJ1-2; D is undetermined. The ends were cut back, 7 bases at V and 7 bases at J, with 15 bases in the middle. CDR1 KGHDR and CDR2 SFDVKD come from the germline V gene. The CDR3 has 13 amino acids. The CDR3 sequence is CATSSDGQLGYTF. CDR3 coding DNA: TGTGCCACCAGCTCTGACGGGCAGCTTGGCTACACCTTC.

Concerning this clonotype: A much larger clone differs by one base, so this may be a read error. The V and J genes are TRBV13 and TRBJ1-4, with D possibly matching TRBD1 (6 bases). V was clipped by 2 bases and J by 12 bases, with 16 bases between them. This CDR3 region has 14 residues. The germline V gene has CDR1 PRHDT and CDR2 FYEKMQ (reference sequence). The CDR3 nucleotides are TGTGCCAGCAGCTTAACGGGGGCGAGGGAAGAACTGTTTTTT. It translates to CASSLTGAREELFF.

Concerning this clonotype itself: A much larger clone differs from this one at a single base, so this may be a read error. CDR3 bases: TGTGCCACCAGTGCCCAGCGCTATGGCTACACCTTC. It translates to CATSAQRYGYTF. This rearrangement joins TRBV24-1 to TRBJ1-2; no clear D. The CDR3 has 12 amino acids. Germline CDR1 reads KGHDR; CDR2 reads SFDVKD. The V gene lost 5 bases and the J gene lost 4 bases, with 7 bases spanning the gap.

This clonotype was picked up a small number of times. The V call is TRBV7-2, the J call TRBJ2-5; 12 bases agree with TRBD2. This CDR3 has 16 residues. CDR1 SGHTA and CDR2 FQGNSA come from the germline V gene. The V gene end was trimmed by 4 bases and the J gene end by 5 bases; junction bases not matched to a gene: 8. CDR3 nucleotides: TGTGCCAGCAGCTCCTTACTAGCGGGAGGTTTGGAGACCCAGTACTTC. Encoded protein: CASSSLLAGGLETQYF. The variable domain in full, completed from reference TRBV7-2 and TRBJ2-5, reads GAGVSQSPSNKVTEKGKDVELRCDPISGHTALYWYRQSLGQGLEFLIYFQGNSAPDKSGLPSDRFSAERTGGSVSTLTIQRTQQEDSAVYLCASSSLLAGGLETQYFGPGTRLLVL.